These T cell receptor beta chains were read from a single sample in a study of blood T cell repertoires in COVID-19. The data were produced by immunoSEQ multiplex PCR, yet TCRdb's version contains in-frame clones alone and is incomplete. Of around 340,000 clones in the sample, around 85% were seen once. Material for sequencing was PBMCs or T cells enriched from blood (not recorded which). These receptors all come from a woman in her forties with acute COVID-19. The CDR3 runs from the conserved cysteine through the conserved F or W. D genes are given only for firm matches. Clone size is not always given. Where it is, it says once, few, many or a class for expanded clones.

>.|TRBV6-5|TRBD2|TRBJ2-2
TGTGCCAGCAGTTGGGAGGGGAGGATCGGGGAGCTGTTTTTT
CASSWEGRIGELFF
>.|TRBV2|TRBD1|TRBJ1-2
TGTGCCAGCGACCTGGGACAGGGTTATGGCTACACCTTC
CASDLGQGYGYTF
>.|TRBV21-1|.|TRBJ1-2
TGTGCCAGCAGCAAGGACAGGGGTAGGTATGGCTACACCTTC
CASSKDRGRYGYTF
>.|TRBV7-9|TRBD2|TRBJ2-5
TGTGCCAGCAGCCGTAGCGGGGGCCAAGAGACCCAGTACTTC
CASSRSGGQETQYF
>.|TRBV19|.|TRBJ1-2
TGTGCCAGTAGTATTGGACAGTACTCTAACTATGGCTACACCTTC
CASSIGQYSNYGYTF
>.|TRBV19|.|TRBJ2-2
TGTGCCAGTAGTATCGGGGACAAGAACACCGGGGAGCTGTTTTTT
CASSIGDKNTGELFF
>many|TRBV4-1|.|TRBJ1-1
TGCGCCAGCAGCCAAGACAGAGAAGCTTTCTTT
CASSQDREAFF
>.|TRBV7-6|TRBD1|TRBJ1-1
TGTGCCAGCAGCCTTAGGGGGCTCGGGGAACAGGGGAACACTGAAGCTTTCTTT
CASSLRGLGEQGNTEAFF
>.|TRBV19|TRBD1|TRBJ2-2
TGTGCCAGTAGTATAGGGGGGACAGGGGAAATCCGCACCGGGGAGCTGTTTTTT
CASSIGGTGEIRTGELFF
>.|TRBV29-1|TRBD2|TRBJ2-1
TGCAGCGTTCAGTTAGCGGGCCCAAGCTCCTACAATGAGCAGTTCTTC
CSVQLAGPSSYNEQFF
>.|TRBV5-1|TRBD1|TRBJ1-2
TGCGCCAGCAGCTCCGACGGGACAGGGTGGCGTGGCTACACCTTC
CASSSDGTGWRGYTF
>.|TRBV5-6|.|TRBJ2-2
TGTGCCAGCAGCCGGAGCACCGGGGAGCTGTTTTTT
CASSRSTGELFF
>.|TRBV7-8|TRBD1|TRBJ2-5
TGTGCCAGCAGCCCGCCCGGGCCGACGATGCAGGGGGACGAGACCCAGTACTTC
CASSPPGPTMQGDETQYF
>.|TRBV5-4|TRBD1|TRBJ1-1
TGTGCCAGCAGCCCCGAAACAGGGGCCCACACTGAAGCTTTCTTT
CASSPETGAHTEAFF
>.|TRBV2|.|TRBJ1-6
TGTGCCAGCAGGTACCGAGCCTATAATTCACCCCTCCACTTT
CASRYRAYNSPLHF
>.|TRBV19|.|TRBJ2-5
TGTGCCAGTAGTATTGGAGGGAAGACCCAGTACTTC
CASSIGGKTQYF
>once|TRBV4-1|TRBD1|TRBJ2-5
TGCGCCAGCAGCCAGAAAAGGGACAGGGATTTACAAGAGACCCAGTACTTC
CASSQKRDRDLQETQYF
>.|TRBV14|TRBD1|TRBJ1-1
TGTGCCAGCAGCTGGGACAGGGGCACTGAAGCTTTCTTT
CASSWDRGTEAFF
>.|TRBV19|TRBD1|TRBJ1-1
TGTGCCAGTAGTACGCCTAGGACAGGGGGCCGCACTGAAGCTTTCTTT
CASSTPRTGGRTEAFF
>.|TRBV29-1|.|TRBJ1-2
TGCAGCGTTGGGTGGGGGGTAGGTGGTGGCTACACCTTC
CSVGWGVGGGYTF
>.|TRBV4-2|TRBD1|TRBJ1-2
TGTGCCAGCAGCCAAGGGGAGCAGGGGGCACTGGATGGCTACACCTTC
CASSQGEQGALDGYTF
>.|TRBV29-1|.|TRBJ1-2
TGCAGCGCGGGACACCTCACTAACTATGGCTACACCTTC
CSAGHLTNYGYTF
>.|TRBV9|TRBD1|TRBJ2-7
TGTGCCAGCAGCGCCCTTCTCGGGACAGGGATTTACGAGCAGTACTTC
CASSALLGTGIYEQYF
>.|TRBV7-9|.|TRBJ1-1
TGTGCCAGCAGGTCGGGGAACACTGAAGCTTTCTTT
CASRSGNTEAFF
>.|TRBV6-2/TRBV6-3|TRBD1|TRBJ1-2
TGTGCCAGCAGTTACCGGGACAGGGGTGGCTACACCTTC
CASSYRDRGGYTF
>once|TRBV7-2|.|TRBJ1-1
TGTGCCAGCAGCTTAAGTAGAGAGGGTGAAGCTTTCTTT
CASSLSREGEAFF
>.|TRBV4-2|TRBD1|TRBJ1-2
TGTGCCAGCACCGTCTGGGTTGGGACAGATGGCTACACCTTC
CASTVWVGTDGYTF
>.|TRBV28|.|TRBJ1-5
TGTGCCAGCAGTTTAGTCTCAGGGGTTCAGCCCCAGCATTTT
CASSLVSGVQPQHF
>.|TRBV5-1|.|TRBJ1-1
TGCGCCAGCCGCACAAAGAACACTGAAGCTTTCTTT
CASRTKNTEAFF
>once|TRBV7-9|.|TRBJ1-6
TGTGCCAGCAGCTTAGCGCCGGGGGTCGTAAATTCACCCCTCCACTTT
CASSLAPGVVNSPLHF
>.|TRBV27|.|TRBJ2-7
TGTGCCAGCAGTTTACTCCGAGAACAGGGAATAGCCTACGAGCAGTACTTC
CASSLLREQGIAYEQYF
>.|TRBV4-3|.|TRBJ1-6
TGCGCCAGCAGCCAAGATAGTGGGCTAACCCTCCACTTT
CASSQDSGLTLHF
>.|TRBV7-2|TRBD2|TRBJ2-3
TGTGCCAGCAGAGCTGGGGTAGCGGGAGGGCGTGATACGCAGTATTTT
CASRAGVAGGRDTQYF
>once|TRBV29-1|.|TRBJ2-7
TGCAGCGTTTACACTCCCACCAACAGAGCCTACGAGCAGTACTTC
CSVYTPTNRAYEQYF
>few|TRBV9|.|TRBJ2-1
TGTGCCAGCACCCAACGACCGGGTGACTCCTACAATGAGCAGTTCTTC
CASTQRPGDSYNEQFF
>.|TRBV27|.|TRBJ1-6
TGTGCCAGCAGTCCGAGACAGCTACTCTCCTATAATTCACCCCTCCACTTT
CASSPRQLLSYNSPLHF
>.|TRBV4-1|.|TRBJ1-2
TGCGCCAGCAGCCAACCCGACAGGCCCTATGGCTACACCTTC
CASSQPDRPYGYTF
>.|TRBV19|TRBD1|TRBJ1-5
TGTGCCAGTAGCATGGGACAGGGGAATCAGCCCCAGCATTTT
CASSMGQGNQPQHF
>.|TRBV5-6|.|TRBJ1-5
TGTGCCAGCAGTTATTGGGCAGACCTTAGCAATCAGCCCCAGCATTTT
CASSYWADLSNQPQHF
>once|TRBV5-4|.|TRBJ2-2
TGTGCCAGCAGCTTCGGTTCTAGCAGGACCGGGGAGCTGTTTTTT
CASSFGSSRTGELFF
>.|TRBV1|.|TRBJ2-4
TGCACCAGCAGCAATGACGTATCCAGGGGCATTCAGTACTTC
CTSSNDVSRGIQYF
>.|TRBV4-3|.|TRBJ2-2
TGCGCCAGCAGCCAAGAGCCCTCCAGGGGCACCGGGGAGCTGTTTTTT
CASSQEPSRGTGELFF
>.|TRBV18|.|TRBJ1-1
TGTGCCAGCTCACCACCGTCAGGAGGGAAGAACACTGAAGCTTTCTTT
CASSPPSGGKNTEAFF
>.|TRBV7-9|.|TRBJ1-6
TGTGCCAGCAGCCGGCCGTTCCTAGCTGAGGGGGATTCACCCCTCCACTTT
CASSRPFLAEGDSPLHF
>.|TRBV19|TRBD1|TRBJ1-5
TGTGCCAGTAGGTCCGGGACAGGGGTTCGTCAGCCCCAGCATTTT
CASRSGTGVRQPQHF
>.|TRBV3-1/TRBV3-2|.|TRBJ1-6
TGTGCCAGCAGCCATCGGGCCGCGGGTTCACCCCTCCACTTT
CASSHRAAGSPLHF